The next 14 T cell receptor beta chains were all read from a single sample in a study of shared clonotypes between healthy human individuals (dated by TCRdb to 2018 to 2020). Library creation used the immunoSEQ multiplex PCR assay. TCRdb obtained this table from immuneACCESS and retained in-frame rearrangements with V and J assigned. These tables miss some clones; where compared with another copy, unresolved V genes account for less than half of the shortfall, and the remainder is unexplained. The sample yields over a million clones; 96% were counted once. The ten largest clones take up 0.95% to 1.5% of the sample. The source material was naive CD4+ T cells sorted from blood. The intended sense of this specimen's cell subset or site label: CD45RA+ positively selected. The receptors were sampled from a man younger than 40 in good health.

This chain links TRBV5-1 with TRBJ2-1, with D unclear. This CDR3 contains 16 residues. The germline gives CDR1 SGHRS, CDR2 YFSETQ. Trimming cost V 5 bases and J 0 bases, with 15 bases left between them. The CDR3 DNA follows: TGCGCCAGCAGAGGGATGGGATTCCGCTCCTACAATGAGCAGTTCTTC. Its translation: CASRGMGFRSYNEQFF.

V usage is TRBV5-4 and J usage is TRBJ2-6; 13 bases agree with TRBD2. The V gene's germline CDR1 is SGHNT and CDR2 YYREEE (reference sequence). V trimming: 3 bases; J trimming: 1 base; junction bases outside the gene matches: 4. The CDR3 is made up of 18 amino acids. The CDR3 here is CASSWGLAGSSGANVLTF. CDR3 DNA: TGTGCCAGCAGCTGGGGACTAGCGGGATCGTCTGGGGCCAACGTCCTGACTTTC.

V usage is TRBV27 and J usage is TRBJ1-2; 7 bases are shared with TRBD1. V trimming: 5 bases; J trimming: 6 bases; junction bases outside the gene matches: 9. The CDR3 runs 14 residues. Germline V gene data show CDR1 as MNHEY and CDR2 as SMNVEV (reference sequence). The DNA for the CDR3 is TGTGCCAGCAGTCCACGGGATACAGGGGATGGCTACACCTTC. Protein sequence: CASSPRDTGDGYTF.

The V call is TRBV4-3, the J call TRBJ2-7; 8 bases align to TRBD1. The CDR3 runs 16 residues. V was clipped by 3 bases and J by 8 bases; unmatched bases: 15. The germline CDR1 and CDR2 sequences are LGHNA and YSLEER. CDR3 nucleotide sequence: TGCGCCAGCAGCCATACAACCGGGACAGGTTCTTGGAAGCAGTACTTC. Protein: CASSHTTGTGSWKQYF.

The chain joins TRBV7-9 to TRBJ2-7; no reliable D call. The V end was cut by 6 bases, the J end by 5 bases, with 11 bases between. Germline V gene data show CDR1 as SEHNR and CDR2 as FQNEAQ (reference sequence). The CDR3 is 12 amino acids. The CDR3 DNA is TGTGCCAGCAGAACACTTGGGAACGAGCAGTACTTC. Protein product: CASRTLGNEQYF.

This chain uses TRBV5-1 with TRBJ2-1, with 8 nucleotides matching TRBD1. Trimming removed 4 bases from V and 6 bases from J; junction bases left unmatched: 12. This CDR3 has 16 amino acids. Germline values: CDR1 SGHRS, CDR2 YFSETQ. CDR3 protein: CASSSLTGAVGNEQFF. The CDR3, as DNA: TGCGCCAGCAGCAGCCTGACAGGGGCAGTGGGCAATGAGCAGTTCTTC.

The chain links TRBV5-5 to TRBJ1-2; 8 bases match TRBD1. J gave up 4 bases and V 5 bases, and 7 bases lay outside the gene matches. The germline gives CDR1 SGHKS, CDR2 YYEKEE (reference sequence). This CDR3 region has 14 residues. The CDR3 DNA reads as TGTGCCAGCAGGTCACAGGGGGAAATCTATGGCTACACCTTC. It codes for CASRSQGEIYGYTF.

The chain couples TRBV4-3 to TRBJ2-5; 11 bases match TRBD2. This CDR3 spans 14 amino acids. CDR1 and CDR2 from the germline V gene are LGHNA and YSLEER. V trimming: 5 bases; J trimming: 5 bases; junction bases outside the gene matches: 4. CDR3 nucleotides: TGCGCCAGCAGCGTTAGCGGGAGGGCGGAGACCCAGTACTTC. Its translation is CASSVSGRAETQYF.

This chain uses TRBV6-5 with TRBJ2-5; D is uncertain. This CDR3 contains 16 residues. V lost 4 bases and J lost 4, with 19 bases in between. Looked up from germline, CDR1 is MNHEY and CDR2 is SVGAGI. Here the CDR3 reads CASSSGRAPLRETQYF. The CDR3 coding sequence is TGTGCCAGCAGTTCAGGCCGGGCCCCACTTAGAGAGACCCAGTACTTC.

The rearrangement links TRBV5-1 to TRBJ1-2; the D gene is possibly TRBD1 (5 bases). The germline V gene encodes CDR1 SGHRS and CDR2 YFSETQ. CDR3 size: 15 residues. V lost 1 base and J lost 6, with 16 bases in between. The CDR3 here is CASSLSLTGVDGYTF. In nucleotides, the CDR3 is TGCGCCAGCAGCTTGTCCTTGACGGGGGTCGATGGCTACACCTTC.

This clone is a singleton in its sample. In the same sample, other DNA sequences code for this CDR3. The chain recombines TRBV27 with TRBJ1-3; no firm D call. Germline V lookup: CDR1 MNHEY, CDR2 SMNVEV (reference sequence). Trimming removed 6 bases at V and 1 base at J, with 7 bases between. This CDR3 region has 13 residues. CDR3 amino acids: CASRDGSGNTIYF. CDR3 sequence (DNA): TGTGCCAGCAGAGACGGGTCTGGAAACACCATATATTTT.

The chain joins TRBV5-6 to TRBJ1-4; D ambiguous. V was pared by 1 base and J by 7 bases, with 17 bases between. This CDR3 is 16 amino acids long. Germline CDR1 reads SGHDT; CDR2 reads YYEEEE. CDR3 nucleotide sequence: TGTGCCAGCAGCTTGAAGGCCCGGGGTTCGAGTGAAAAACTGTTTTTT. Its translation: CASSLKARGSSEKLFF.

The genes are TRBV5-1 and TRBJ2-1; D gene ambiguous. Trimming removed 0 bases from V and 8 bases from J, with 15 bases in between. CDR1 SGHRS and CDR2 YFSETQ come from the germline V gene. The CDR3 is 15 amino acids. CDR3 sequence reads: CASSLVTQMIDEQFF. DNA of the CDR3: TGCGCCAGCAGCTTGGTAACACAGATGATAGATGAGCAGTTCTTC.

The chain recombines TRBV4-1 with TRBJ1-1; no reliable D call. Trimming pared 1 base from V and 0 bases from J, leaving 9 bases between. The CDR3 totals 15 residues. In germline, CDR1 is MGHRA, CDR2 YSYEKL. This chain's CDR3 is CASSQVVNLNTEAFF. The CDR3 region has the DNA TGCGCCAGCAGCCAAGTTGTTAATCTGAACACTGAAGCTTTCTTT.